This TCR beta chain comes out of a study of regulatory T cells in long-lasting Graves disease. Study-level information: For under 3 months, newly diagnosed Graves' patients had been taking antithyroid drugs.

Time point noted: newly diagnosed GD, antithyroid drugs for less than 3 months. TCR sequences were obtained from RNA taken from PBMCs. Relying on iRepertoire HTBI primers and Arm-PCR of CDR3 regions, the team built TCR beta libraries. MiXCR was run by TCRdb on the multiplex PCR reads, yielding one entry per CDR3 protein. The sample lists about 470,000 distinct CDR3 sequences, 14% to 15% seen once, with approximately 16% in the top ten. This clonotype was observed at least ten times. The same data also contributed to another study, on T cells in Graves' hyperthyroidism and ophthalmopathy. That paper notes: Those with hyperthyroidism were 18 to 65 years old, newly diagnosed, and ill for under 2 months. Blood also held most thyroid clonotypes expanded beyond 0.001.

This sample comprised peripheral blood mononuclear cells (PBMCs), obtained at new diagnosis, from a patient treated with antithyroid drugs. This receptor was identified in a woman aged 30 to 39 with Graves disease.

CDR3 region: CASSLADRENEQFF. CDR3 in DNA: TGTGCCAGCAGCTTGGCAGACAGGGAAAATGAGCAGTTCTTC. J is TRBJ2-1 and V is TRBV5-6; the match to TRBD1 covers 7 bases. Germline V gene sequence: CDR1 SGHDT, CDR2 YYEEEE. J gave up 7 bases and V 0 bases, and 4 bases lay outside the gene matches. The length of the CDR3 is 14 residues.